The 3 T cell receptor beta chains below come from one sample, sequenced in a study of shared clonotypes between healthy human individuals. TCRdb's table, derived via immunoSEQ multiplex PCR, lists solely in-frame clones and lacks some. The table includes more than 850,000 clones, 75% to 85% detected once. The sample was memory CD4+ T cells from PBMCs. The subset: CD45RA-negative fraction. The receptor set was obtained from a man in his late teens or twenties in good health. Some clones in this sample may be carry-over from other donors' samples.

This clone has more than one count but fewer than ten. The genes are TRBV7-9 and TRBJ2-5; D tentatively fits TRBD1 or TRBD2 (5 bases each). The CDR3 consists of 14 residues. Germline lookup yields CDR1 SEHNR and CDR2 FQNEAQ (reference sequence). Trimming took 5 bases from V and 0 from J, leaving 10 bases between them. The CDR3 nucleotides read TGTGCCAGCAGCCCGGGGCGGAACCAAGAGACCCAGTACTTC. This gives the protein CASSPGRNQETQYF.

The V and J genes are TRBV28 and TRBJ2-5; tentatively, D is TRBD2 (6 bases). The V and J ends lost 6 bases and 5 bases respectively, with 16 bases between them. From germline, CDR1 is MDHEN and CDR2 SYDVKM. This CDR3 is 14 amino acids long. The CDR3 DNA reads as TGTGCCAGCAGCCGTACTAGCCTTTGGGAGACCCAGTACTTC. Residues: CASSRTSLWETQYF.

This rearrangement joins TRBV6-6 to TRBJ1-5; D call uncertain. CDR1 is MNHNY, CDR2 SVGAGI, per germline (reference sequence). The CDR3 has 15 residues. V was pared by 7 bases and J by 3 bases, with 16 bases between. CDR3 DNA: TGTGCCAGCACAGACCCGACTGATGACAATCAGCCCCAGCATTTT. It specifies CASTDPTDDNQPQHF.